What follows describes a single T cell receptor beta chain. The clone's antigen remains unknown. Base quality data are lacking; no much larger clone is found one base away. Whole blood was collected in K2EDTA tubes by collaborating institutions according to the institutions' own protocols. For TCRbeta analysis, collaborators shipped samples in one of three forms: frozen whole blood, isolated PBMCs, or DNA extracted from either of those sample types. This entry comes from a study of blood T cell repertoires in COVID-19 (dated by TCRdb to the early 2020s). About the study as a whole: The collaborator samples originated in the United States, Italy and Spain and spanned the acute and convalescent phases of COVID-19. The material from the prospective study consisted of cDNA or gDNA derived from T cells, B-cell-depleted T cells, or PBMCs. The dataset comprised deeply sampled blood TCRbeta repertoires from subjects exposed to, actively infected with, or recovered from COVID-19. The repertoires were released in a freely available public database meant as a resource for research on the immune response to SARS-CoV-2. Samples were obtained from the ongoing ImmuneRACE study (first 160 participants) and from 950 to 1,500 subjects provided by 6 global collaborators. The sample metadata nearly always contained a de-identified subject ID, COVID-19 status, age in years and sex. HLA class I and class II types, where available, came from metadata supplied by the sample provider rather than from assay-based typing. Beyond this particular receptor, the publication reports: How much clinical and demographic metadata was included differed by source and by participant, and the metadata was provided uncurated.

CDR1 and CDR2 were assigned from the germline V gene (reference sequence) as LNHDA and SQIVND. Clipping removes 3 bases from V and 8 bases from J, with 5 as the unmatched junction base count. The CDR3 runs 16 residues from the cysteine to the phenylalanine. Only the CDR3 DNA stays, 48 bases, in frame from base 1. The immunoSEQ Assay, a bias-controlled multiplex PCR, was used to amplify TCRbeta CDR3 regions from genomic DNA. In the authors' own workflow: The number of nucleated cells in each sample was estimated from the amplification of reference gene primers within the assay. To quantify the absolute abundance of each unique TCRbeta CDR3 rearrangement, sequence reads were collapsed and filtered. For each sample, productive Simpson clonality was calculated by taking the square root of Simpson's diversity index across productive rearrangements. As stored in TCRdb, this immuneACCESS dataset retains in-frame rearrangements with V and J assigned. A fraction of the clones does not appear; measured against another copy, unresolved V genes explain less than half of the discrepancy, and the remainder lacks a known reason. That table is the source of V, J and clone size, and D and trimming were worked out from the DNA. This sample is represented by around 250,000 clones; around 82% of them were singletons. The top ten constitute roughly 3.1% of the sample.

The sequencing input was peripheral blood. The chain uses TRBV19 and TRBJ2-1, with TRBD2 identical over 15 junction bases. The sequence derives from a woman aged 18-35 years with acute or convalescent COVID-19. The nucleotides read TGTGCCAGTAGTATTGGGGGACTAGCGGGAGGCTATGAGCAGTTCTTC. The encoded protein is CASSIGGLAGGYEQFF. The entire variable domain, with the stretches around the CDR3 drawn from the reference TRBV19 and TRBJ2-1 proteins, is DGGITQSPKYLFRKEGQNVTLSCEQNLNHDAMYWYRQDPGQGLRLIYYSQIVNDFQKGDIAEGYSVSREKKESFPLTVTSAQKNPTAFYLCASSIGGLAGGYEQFFGPGTRLTVL.